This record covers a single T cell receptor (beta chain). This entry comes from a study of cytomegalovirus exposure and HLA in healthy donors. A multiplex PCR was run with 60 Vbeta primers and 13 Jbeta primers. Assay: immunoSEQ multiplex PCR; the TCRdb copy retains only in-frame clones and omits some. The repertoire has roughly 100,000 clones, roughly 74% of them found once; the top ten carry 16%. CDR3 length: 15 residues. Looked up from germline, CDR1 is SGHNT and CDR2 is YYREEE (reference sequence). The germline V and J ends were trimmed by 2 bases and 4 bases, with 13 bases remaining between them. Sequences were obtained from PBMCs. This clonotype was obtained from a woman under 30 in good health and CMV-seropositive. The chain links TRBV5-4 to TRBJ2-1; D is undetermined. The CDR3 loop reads CASSFDSKSYNEQFF. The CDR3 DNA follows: TGTGCCAGCAGCTTTGACTCAAAATCGTACAATGAGCAGTTCTTC.